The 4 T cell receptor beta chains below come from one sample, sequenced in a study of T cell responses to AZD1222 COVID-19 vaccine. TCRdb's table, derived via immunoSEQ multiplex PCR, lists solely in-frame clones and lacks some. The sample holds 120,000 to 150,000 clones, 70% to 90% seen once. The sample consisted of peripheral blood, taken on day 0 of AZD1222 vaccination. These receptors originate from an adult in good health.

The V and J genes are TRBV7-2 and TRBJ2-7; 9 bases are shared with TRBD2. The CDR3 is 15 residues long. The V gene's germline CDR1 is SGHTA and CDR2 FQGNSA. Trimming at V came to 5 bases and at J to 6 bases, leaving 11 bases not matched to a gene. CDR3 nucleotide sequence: TGTGCCAGCAGCCAAGGGGGCGGGAGGGCGGCCGAGCAGTACTTC. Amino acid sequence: CASSQGGGRAAEQYF.

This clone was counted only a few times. This CDR3 reads CASSLEPGGNSPLHF. In DNA form, the CDR3 reads TGTGCCAGCAGCTTAGAACCAGGGGGGAATTCACCCCTCCACTTT. V gene TRBV11-2 combines with J gene TRBJ1-6; 7 positions match TRBD1. CDR3 size: 15 residues. J gave up 7 bases and V 0 bases, and 3 bases lay outside the gene matches. Germline lookup yields CDR1 SGHAT and CDR2 FQNNGV. The complete variable domain, with remaining parts taken from reference TRBV11-2 and TRBJ1-6, reads EAGVAQSPRYKIIEKRQSVAFWCNPISGHATLYWYQQILGQGPKLLIQFQNNGVVDDSQLPKDRFSAERLKGVDSTLKIQPAKLEDSAVYLCASSLEPGGNSPLHFGNGTRLTVT.

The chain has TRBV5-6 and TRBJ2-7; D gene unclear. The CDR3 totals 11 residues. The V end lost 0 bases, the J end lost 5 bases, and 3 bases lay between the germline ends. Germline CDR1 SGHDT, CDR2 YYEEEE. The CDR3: CASSLGHEQYF. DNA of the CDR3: TGTGCCAGCAGCTTGGGACACGAGCAGTACTTC.

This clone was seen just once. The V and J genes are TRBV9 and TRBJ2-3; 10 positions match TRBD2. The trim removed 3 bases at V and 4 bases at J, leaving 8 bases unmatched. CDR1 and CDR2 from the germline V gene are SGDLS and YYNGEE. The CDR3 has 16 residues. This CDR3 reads CASSANSGTSADTQYF. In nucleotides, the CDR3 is TGTGCCAGCAGCGCCAATTCCGGGACTAGCGCAGATACGCAGTATTTT.